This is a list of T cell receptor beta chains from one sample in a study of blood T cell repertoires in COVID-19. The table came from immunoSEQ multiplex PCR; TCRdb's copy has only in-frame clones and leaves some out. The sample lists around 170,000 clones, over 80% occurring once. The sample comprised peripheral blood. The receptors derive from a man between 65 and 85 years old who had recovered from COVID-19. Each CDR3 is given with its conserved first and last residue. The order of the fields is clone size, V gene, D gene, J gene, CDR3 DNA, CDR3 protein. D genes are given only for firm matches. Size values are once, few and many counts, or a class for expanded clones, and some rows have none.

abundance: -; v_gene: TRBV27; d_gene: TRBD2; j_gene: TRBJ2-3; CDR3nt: TGTGCCAGCCGGGTAGCGGGAGGAGATACGCAGTATTTT; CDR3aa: CASRVAGGDTQYF
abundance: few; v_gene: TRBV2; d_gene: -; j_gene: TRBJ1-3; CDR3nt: TGTGCCAGCATTTCGGGTTTCTCTGGAAACACCATATATTTT; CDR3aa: CASISGFSGNTIYF
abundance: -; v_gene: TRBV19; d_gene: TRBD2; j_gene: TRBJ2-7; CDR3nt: TGTGCCAGTAGTCTCATAGCGGGGGGCCCCTACGAGCAGTACTTC; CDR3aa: CASSLIAGGPYEQYF
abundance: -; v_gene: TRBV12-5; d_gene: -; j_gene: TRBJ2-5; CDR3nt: TGTGCTAGTGGTTTGTTCGCGACAAGGACCCAGTACTTC; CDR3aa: CASGLFATRTQYF
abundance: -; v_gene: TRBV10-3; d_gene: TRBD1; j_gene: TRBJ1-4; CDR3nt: TGTGCCATCAGTCCGGGACAGAATAATGAAAAACTGTTTTTT; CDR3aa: CAISPGQNNEKLFF
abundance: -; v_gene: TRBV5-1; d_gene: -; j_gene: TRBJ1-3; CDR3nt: TGCGCCAGCAGAACCAGGGGTGGAAACACCATATATTTT; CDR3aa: CASRTRGGNTIYF
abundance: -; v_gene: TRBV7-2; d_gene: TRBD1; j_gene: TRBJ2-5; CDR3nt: TGTGCCAGCAGCTTATATACAGGGGGGGAGACCCAGTACTTC; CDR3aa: CASSLYTGGETQYF
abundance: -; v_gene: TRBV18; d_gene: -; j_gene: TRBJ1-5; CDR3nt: TGTGCCAGCTCACCGGGGGGGCAGCCCCAGCCCCAGCATTTT; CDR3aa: CASSPGGQPQPQHF
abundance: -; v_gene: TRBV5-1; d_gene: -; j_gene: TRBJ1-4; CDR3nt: TGCGCCAGCAGCTTGGGGGCGGGCCCGAATGAAAAACTGTTTTTT; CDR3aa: CASSLGAGPNEKLFF
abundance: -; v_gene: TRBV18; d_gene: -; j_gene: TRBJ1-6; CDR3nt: TGTGCCAGCTCCACGGTCCAGGGTAATTCACCCCTCCACTTT; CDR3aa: CASSTVQGNSPLHF
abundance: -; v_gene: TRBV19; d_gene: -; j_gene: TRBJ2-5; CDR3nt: TGTGCCAGTACGGAGCGGAGAGGAGGGACCAGGGAGACCCAGTACTTC; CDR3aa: CASTERRGGTRETQYF
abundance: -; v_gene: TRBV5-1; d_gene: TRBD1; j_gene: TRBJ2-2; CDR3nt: TGCGCCAGCAGCTCGCCGACAGGGCAAACCGGGGAGCTGTTTTTT; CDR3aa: CASSSPTGQTGELFF
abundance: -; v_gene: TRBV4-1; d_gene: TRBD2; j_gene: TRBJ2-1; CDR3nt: TGCGCCAGCAGCCAGCCCCTTAGGGCAGCGGGAGGGCGTAGGAACAATGAGCAGTTCTTC; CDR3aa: CASSQPLRAAGGRRNNEQFF
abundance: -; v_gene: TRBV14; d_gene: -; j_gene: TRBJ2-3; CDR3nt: TGTGCCAGCAGTCCCGGGGGTCGACCTAGCACAGATACGCAGTATTTT; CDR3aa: CASSPGGRPSTDTQYF
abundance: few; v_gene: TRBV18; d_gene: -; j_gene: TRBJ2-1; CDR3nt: TGTGCCAGCTCACCACTAGCGGAAAGTCAAAATGAGCAGTTCTTC; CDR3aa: CASSPLAESQNEQFF
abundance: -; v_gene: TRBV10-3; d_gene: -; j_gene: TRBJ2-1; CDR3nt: TGTGCCATCAGTGAGAGGGGCAGGGGAGTATTAAAGGGCAATGAGCAGTTCTTC; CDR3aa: CAISERGRGVLKGNEQFF